What follows are 2 T cell receptor beta chains derived from one specimen sequenced in a study of CD8 T cells in ankylosing spondylitis. General observations from the study: A motif in TCR beta, a set of fewer than ten highly homologous variants, appeared characteristic of ankylosing spondylitis blood.

TCRdb used MiXCR to reprocess the 5' RACE reads, holding one entry per CDR3 protein. The sample contains 200,000 to 250,000 distinct CDR3 sequences, about 17% of which appear only once. These TCRs are of unknown antigen specificity. Sequencing was done on a sample of blood, either unsorted or a sorted T cell fraction (not recorded which). The receptor set was obtained from a male donor with ankylosing spondylitis.

The rearrangement links TRBV25-1 to TRBJ2-5; perhaps TRBD2 as D (6 bases). Germline V gives CDR1 MGHDK, CDR2 SYGVNS. V gave up 4 bases and J gave up 5 bases, with 11 bases separating them. This CDR3 contains 13 residues. The DNA of the CDR3 is TGTGCCAGCAGTGTTCAGGGAGGCGAGACCCAGTACTTC. Translated, it gives CASSVQGGETQYF.

This clonotype occurred a few times. The chain carries TRBV25-1 and TRBJ1-4, with 8 positions matching TRBD1. This CDR3 spans 13 amino acids. The germline V gene has CDR1 MGHDK and CDR2 SYGVNS. Trimming removed 8 bases from V and 8 bases from J; junction bases left unmatched: 7. The DNA of the CDR3 is TGTGCCAGCCAGGACAGGGAAGGCGAAAAACTGTTTTTT. Its translation: CASQDREGEKLFF.